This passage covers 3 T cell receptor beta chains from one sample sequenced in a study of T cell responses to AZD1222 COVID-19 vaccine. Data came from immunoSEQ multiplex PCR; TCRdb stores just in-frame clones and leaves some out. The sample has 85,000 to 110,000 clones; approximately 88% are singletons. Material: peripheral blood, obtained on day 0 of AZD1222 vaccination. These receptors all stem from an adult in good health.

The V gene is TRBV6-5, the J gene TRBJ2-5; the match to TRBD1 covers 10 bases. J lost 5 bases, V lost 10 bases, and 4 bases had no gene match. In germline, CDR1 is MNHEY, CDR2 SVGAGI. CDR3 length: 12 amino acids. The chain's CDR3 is CAIGTGAETQYF. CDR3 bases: TGTGCCATTGGGACAGGGGCGGAGACCCAGTACTTC.

This CDR3 reads CASSFPTGGALNTEAFF. CDR3 nucleotides: TGTGCCAGCAGTTTCCCGACTGGGGGGGCTTTGAACACTGAAGCTTTCTTT. The chain employs TRBV28 and TRBJ1-1, with a tentative D call TRBD1 (6 bases). The CDR3 extends over 17 amino acids. Trimming removed 3 bases from V and 0 bases from J, with 17 bases in between. Looked up from germline, CDR1 is MDHEN and CDR2 is SYDVKM.

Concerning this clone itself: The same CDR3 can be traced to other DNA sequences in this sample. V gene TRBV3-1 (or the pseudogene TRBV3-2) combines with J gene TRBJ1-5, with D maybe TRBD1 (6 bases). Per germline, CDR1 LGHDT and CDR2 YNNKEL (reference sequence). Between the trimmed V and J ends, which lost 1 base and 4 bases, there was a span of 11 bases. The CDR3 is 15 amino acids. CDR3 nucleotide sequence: TGTGCCAGCAGCCAAGGGTCAGGGACAAATCAGCCCCAGCATTTT. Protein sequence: CASSQGSGTNQPQHF.